The present TCR beta chain was sequenced within a study of cytomegalovirus exposure and HLA in healthy donors (dated by TCRdb to the late 2010s). With respect to the entire study: An earlier analysis of some 550 of the donors reported about 250 Gb of sequence data and about 100 million unique TCR beta sequences from around 200 million T cells. The genetic ancestry cluster associated with self-reported Caucasian donors included around 76% of the roughly 400 genotyped donors. Donor age, sex, ethnicity and CMV serostatus were compiled together with the repertoire data. The later analysis used no new phenotypic data to find candidate immune exposures, relying instead on TCR beta sequences and their occurrence across donors. The study combined high-throughput TCR immunosequencing, statistical association of individual TCRs with disease status, and machine learning to predict cytomegalovirus infection status. An early release covering roughly 600 HLA-typed donors comprised approximately 290 gigabases of sequencing data and 85 million to 100 million unique TCR sequences. The study profiled the T cell repertoires of 550 to 700 subjects by immunosequencing and related them to cytomegalovirus serostatus. An earlier analysis of some 600 of the donors applied high-throughput TCR beta sequencing to assess whether each TCR beta V gene segment acted as functional or pseudogenic. Across approximately 400 genotyped donors of the cohort, an average of approximately 240,000 unique TCR beta nucleotide sequences per donor were sequenced, and about a sixth of those sequences were non-productive. In a later genetic analysis, genome-wide SNP genotypes for about 55% of the roughly 700 donors were used, and that subset was treated as a discovery cohort. Because of strong linkage in the cohort, five DR-DQ haplotypes were treated as single units for association and clustering. All discovery cohort repertoires had been generated on a single sequencing platform. HLA typing covered class I and class II loci at four-digit resolution. To study patterns of TCR occurrence, a later analysis re-analyzed previously published TCR beta repertoires from several hundred donors and added high-resolution HLA genotyping. The aim of the study was to test whether cataloging public T cell receptors could identify signatures of past pathogen exposure. The number of donors typed differed by locus, with roughly 629-640 for A, B, C, DRB1 and DQB1, around 500 for DQA1, over 600 for DPA1, and 450 to 480 for DPB1. A separate validation cohort of 100 to 150 different subjects was used in addition to the roughly 720-subject first cohort.

This clone occurred once. Its target antigen remains unknown. Base qualities were left out, and no much larger clone turns up one base away. Study-wide conclusions, independent of this receptor: Roughly uniform sequencing depth across donors was assumed in presence/absence analyses, although this assumption may not hold. This cohort had only TCR beta chains sequenced, and the lack of alpha or paired-chain data limited which features could be detected. Linkage disequilibrium might explain the correlated functional status among segregating V segments, but an unknown experimental factor could not be excluded. A later genetic analysis associated a missense DCLRE1C variant with V-gene and J-gene trimming of TCR beta chains, and an independent cohort replicated the association. A few of the identified cytomegalovirus-associated TCR beta chains were confirmed in vitro to be specific for cytomegalovirus antigens. CMV serostatus was the only immune exposure information available for the cohort. Because counts were too low, seventeen rarely observed V segments, including chromosome 9 orphons, were excluded from the earlier analysis of fewer than 650 of the donors. According to a later genetic analysis, donors in an Asian-associated ancestry cluster had fewer N-insertions in productive TCRs than the approximately 630-donor mean. An earlier analysis of approximately 540 of the donors showed that most TCR beta V segments appeared in productive rearrangements either about 87% or about 30% of the time, which broadly matched IMGT annotations. According to a later analysis, TCR association rates differed among HLA loci, with DRB1 alleles showing the most associated TCRs and HLA-C alleles showing the fewest. In a later analysis, HLA-associated TCR beta chains were found to be more clonally expanded and to have lower generation probabilities than equally common non-associated chains. When HLA alleles, especially DR and DQ, strongly co-occurred, TCR associations were difficult to assign to individual alleles. Because HLA typing was unavailable for some donors at each locus, only the typed subset was used in association tests. Across donors, most TCR sequences were observed very rarely, whereas some public TCRs were present in many individuals. In the study, approximately 160 TCR beta chains were listed as associated with cytomegalovirus. Several of the top co-occurrence clusters appeared to be linked to parvovirus B19, influenza, CMV and Epstein-Barr virus, according to a later analysis. The classifier was reported to diagnose cytomegalovirus status with high specificity and sensitivity in both the original cohort and the validation cohort. Some IMGT-functional V segments, including TRBV6-2 and TRBV6-3, could not be told apart with the 87-base-pair reads, so those segments were excluded. Most CMV-associated TCR beta chains appeared to be HLA-restricted in a later analysis, and the HLA associations seemed to be driven largely by CMV exposure. A further reported finding was that TCR beta sequences accurately predicted the HLA-A and HLA-B alleles for most subjects in the first cohort. Specific HLA alleles were associated with 16,951 TCR beta sequences at a false discovery rate of 0.05 in a later analysis. A cluster of highly shared sequence variants was judged likely to be a technical artifact of the sequencing pipeline. It was suggested by the authors that the approach could potentially be generalized to other disease states and immunological phenotypes.

Libraries came from the immunoSEQ multiplex PCR assay. The multiplex PCR relied on a mix of 60 forward primers for TCR Vbeta segments and 13 reverse primers for TCR Jbeta segments. The CDR3 region of rearranged TCR beta genes was amplified from genomic DNA by a multiplex PCR assay. On the Illumina HiSeq System, the amplified TCR beta libraries were sequenced as 87-base-pair reads. For the original study's pipeline: A later analysis counted 65 million to 90 million unique TCR beta chains across the approximately 700 repertoires, and roughly 11 million of these chains were shared by at least two donors. To remove PCR and sequencing errors, raw reads were error-corrected and collapsed into unique sequences using a nearest-neighbor algorithm that merged closely related sequences. To assign V, D and J gene segments, CDR3 sequences were aligned to IMGT reference sequences. For a sequence to be retained, a match of at least six nucleotides was required to both a V gene segment and a J gene segment. A rearrangement counted as productive if the CDR3 had no stop codons and remained in frame with V and J, and every other rearrangement counted as non-productive. Following IMGT convention, CDR3 was defined as the stretch from the second conserved V-encoded cysteine up to the conserved J-encoded phenylalanine. The earlier analysis of about 500 of the donors excluded sequences that lacked an unambiguous match to a single V gene segment. In an earlier analysis of 450 to 700 of the donors, V segments were called functional above 56.7% productive rearrangements and were called segregating when the between-donor standard deviation exceeded 5%. A statistical classification framework was built for diagnosing cytomegalovirus status from the catalog of TCR beta chain sequences. V and J gene assignment, in a later analysis, came from comparing TCR nucleotide sequences with IMGT/GENE-DB human TR gene sequences. In a later analysis, CDR3 sequences and most-parsimonious VDJ recombination scenarios were assigned using the TCRdist pipeline. In a later analysis, every TCR beta chain was defined by the combination of its CDR3 amino acid sequence and its V-gene family, and reads without a unique V-gene family were dropped. As a way to deal with suspected cross-contamination and a sequencing artifact, a later analysis dropped more than 500 nucleotide sequences that were highly shared and had low generation probability. In a later analysis, a clonal expansion index was calculated for each public chain from normalized within-repertoire ranks of inferred template counts. In a later analysis, generation probabilities were computed using a VDJ recombination model fitted to out-of-frame rearrangements, and the results were checked against IGoR. A later analysis scored TCR-TCR, TCR-HLA and TCR-CMV co-occurrence with hypergeometric tests, applying a repertoire-size bias correction to TCR pairs. False discovery rates were estimated in a later analysis by permuting HLA or CMV assignments 20 times. In a later analysis, co-occurring TCRs were grouped with DBSCAN, and TCRdist sequence similarity was added when clustering was performed within HLA-allele-positive subsets. Co-occurrence clustering excluded repertoires with fewer than 30,000 or more than 120,000 public chains, plus five with anomalous nucleotide sharing. TCRdb stores this immuneACCESS table with in-frame sequences only. Part of the clones is absent; in the studies checked, under half of the shortfall reflects unresolved V genes, and no reason is known for the rest. From that table come the V and J calls and clone size; the DNA was used to work out D and trimming. The table for this sample lists about 110,000 clones; around 73% of them were counted only once. Of the sample, 1.3% falls within the top ten clones.

From its cysteine to its phenylalanine, the CDR3 spans 12 amino acids. Just the 36-base CDR3 DNA is kept, in frame starting at base 1. CDR1 and CDR2 were assigned from the germline V gene as MGHDK and SYGVNS. The cohort comprised 666 healthy bone marrow donors. At the time of sampling, every cohort member was nominally healthy, though immune exposures that went unrecorded were likely present. The donor was CMV seronegative and belonged to the group of 320 or so seronegative cohort members. A peripheral blood sample was collected from each donor, and TCR beta sequencing was performed on peripheral blood mononuclear cells. The Qiagen DNeasy Blood Extraction Kit was used to extract genomic DNA from the blood cell samples.

The receptor comes from a man between 25 and 39 years old in good health and CMV-seronegative. Rearrangement joined TRBV25-1 to TRBJ2-5, with the D gene not clear enough to name. The DNA end is a closer match to TRBJ2-7, so the J assignment may be wrong. The sample was PBMCs. The DNA sequence reads TGTGCCAGCATGGGCGCGCTATACGAGCAGTACTTC. Its protein product is CASMGALYEQYF.